A selection of T cell receptor beta chains follows, all from one sample in a study of glioma-infiltrating T cells. TCRdb redid the calling of the multiplex PCR reads with MiXCR, one entry per CDR3 protein. This table has approximately 400,000 distinct CDR3 sequences, about two fifths appearing once. The specimen sequenced was glioma tissue, nonneoplastic brain tissue, or PBMCs (not recorded which). These TCRs come from a human donor with low-grade glioma or glioblastoma, undergoing nonglioma brain surgery, or in good health (not recorded which). The CDR3 runs from the conserved cysteine through the conserved F or W. A D gene is named only where the DNA matches it firmly. Size tells how often a clone was seen (once, few, many) or the class of an expanded clone, and some rows leave it out.

CDR3 length,D gene,clone size,V gene,J gene,CDR3 protein,CDR3 DNA
14,NA,NA,TRBV27,TRBJ1-2,CASSLKVQRSSYTF,TGTGCCAGCAGTTTAAAGGTACAGCGTTCTTCCTACACCTTC
13,TRBD2,NA,TRBV7-7,TRBJ2-7,CASSLAGAHEQYF,TGTGCTAGCAGCCTAGCGGGAGCCCACGAGCAGTACTTC
13,TRBD1,few,TRBV20-1,TRBJ1-1,CSARGQPNTEAFF,TGCAGTGCTAGGGGACAGCCGAACACTGAAGCTTTCTTT
14,TRBD2,few,TRBV6-4,TRBJ2-1,CASSASGSRPEQFF,TGTGCCAGCTCGGCTAGCGGGAGTCGGCCTGAGCAGTTCTTC
15,NA,many,TRBV6-1,TRBJ2-3,CASSFRRGSTDTQYF,TGTGCCAGCAGTTTTCGTCGGGGATCCACAGATACGCAGTATTTT
15,TRBD1,NA,TRBV2,TRBJ2-1,CASSPDRARDNEQFF,TGTGCCAGCAGTCCCGACAGGGCGAGGGACAATGAGCAGTTCTTC
17,TRBD2,many,TRBV6-5,TRBJ2-7,CASSYSRWASGVHEQYF,TGTGCCAGCAGTTACTCTAGGTGGGCTAGCGGGGTCCACGAGCAGTACTTC
12,NA,many,TRBV28,TRBJ1-5,CASRLGTQPQHF,TGTGCCAGCAGATTGGGGACTCAGCCCCAGCATTTT
16,TRBD2,NA,TRBV4-2,TRBJ2-1,CASSQDRREGYNEQFF,TGTGCCAGCAGCCAAGATAGACGGGAGGGATACAATGAGCAGTTCTTC
15,TRBD1,few,TRBV18,TRBJ2-1,CASSPTGTIYNEQFF,TGTGCCAGCTCTCCGACAGGGACCATCTACAATGAGCAGTTCTTC
13,NA,few,TRBV28,TRBJ2-1,CASSLIRLNEQFF,TGTGCCAGCAGTTTAATTAGGCTCAATGAGCAGTTCTTC
12,NA,NA,TRBV25-1,TRBJ2-5,CASSGTTETQYF,TGTGCCAGCAGTGGTACCACAGAGACCCAGTACTTC
15,NA,NA,TRBV20-1,TRBJ2-3,CSARSSVASTDTQYF,TGCAGTGCTAGGTCTAGCGTGGCTAGCACAGATACGCAGTATTTT
13,NA,NA,TRBV29-1,TRBJ1-1,CSVEGRGSTEAFF,TGCAGCGTTGAAGGCAGGGGAAGCACTGAAGCTTTCTTT
14,NA,NA,TRBV6-5,TRBJ2-7,CVSSPRGRAYEQYF,TGTGTTAGCAGCCCAAGGGGTCGCGCCTACGAGCAGTACTTC
17,TRBD2,NA,TRBV6-2/TRBV6-3,TRBJ2-3,CASSYSGLEGDTDTQYF,TGTGCCAGCAGTTACTCGGGACTAGAGGGAGATACAGATACGCAGTATTTT
16,TRBD2,NA,TRBV28,TRBJ2-3,CTSSLYLAGGRGTQYF,TGTACCAGCAGTTTATATCTTGCGGGAGGGAGGGGTACGCAGTATTTT
14,TRBD2,NA,TRBV5-1,TRBJ2-3,CASGLELAGDTQYF,TGCGCCAGCGGCTTGGAGTTAGCGGGAGATACGCAGTATTTT
15,TRBD2,many,TRBV6-2/TRBV6-3,TRBJ2-7,CASSYGGLADYEQYF,TGTGCCAGCAGTTACGGTGGACTAGCGGACTACGAGCAGTACTTC
13,NA,NA,TRBV18,TRBJ2-1,CASSPSIRDEQFF,TGTGCCAGCTCACCATCTATTCGCGATGAGCAGTTCTTC
14,NA,few,TRBV20-1,TRBJ2-3,CSARDNLGTDTQYF,TGCAGTGCTAGAGATAATCTGGGCACAGATACGCAGTATTTT
15,TRBD2,NA,TRBV18,TRBJ2-7,CASSPTRLADYEQYF,TGTGCCAGCTCACCAACTCGACTAGCGGACTACGAGCAGTACTTC
14,NA,many,TRBV20-1,TRBJ2-7,CSARELLTSYEQYF,TGCAGTGCTAGAGAGTTGTTAACATCCTACGAGCAGTACTTC
13,NA,NA,TRBV15,TRBJ2-7,CATSGTRSYEQCF,TGCGCCACCAGCGGGACACGCTCCTACGAGCAGTGCTTC
16,TRBD1,NA,TRBV6-6,TRBJ2-2,CASSFLGQSGGGELFF,TGTGCCAGCAGCTTCCTGGGACAGAGTGGAGGCGGGGAGCTGTTTTTT
15,NA,NA,TRBV7-8,TRBJ1-1,CASSLAPGRWGEAFF,TGTGCCAGCAGCTTAGCGCCTGGCAGATGGGGTGAAGCTTTCTTT
19,TRBD2,few,TRBV4-2,TRBJ2-1,CASSSPRASGILPLNEQFF,TGTGCCAGCAGCTCCCCCCGGGCTAGCGGGATCCTCCCGCTCAATGAGCAGTTCTTC
13,NA,NA,TRBV4-2,TRBJ2-1,CASSQDPGNEQFF,TGTGCCAGCAGCCAAGATCCCGGGAATGAGCAGTTCTTC
13,NA,NA,TRBV19,TRBJ1-1,CASRRSGSTEAFF,TGTGCCAGCCGTAGGTCGGGAAGTACTGAAGCTTTCTTT
15,NA,many,TRBV27,TRBJ1-5,CASSLFAGLNQPQHF,TGTGCCAGCAGTTTATTCGCGGGGCTCAATCAGCCCCAGCATTTT
15,TRBD1,many,TRBV6-5,TRBJ2-7,CASSYTRTGFYEQYF,TGTGCCAGCAGTTACACCCGGACAGGTTTCTACGAGCAGTACTTC
16,TRBD2,few,TRBV20-1,TRBJ2-3,CSARLSRLAGTDTQYF,TGCAGTGCTAGGCTCTCGAGACTAGCGGGCACAGATACGCAGTATTTT
17,TRBD1,NA,TRBV28,TRBJ2-3,CATFTFPGQGATDTQYF,TGTGCCACCTTCACTTTTCCGGGACAGGGGGCAACAGATACGCAGTATTTT
13,NA,NA,TRBV4-1,TRBJ2-2,CASSLVRAGELFF,TGCGCCAGCAGCCTAGTAAGGGCCGGGGAGCTGTTTTTT
16,NA,many,TRBV15,TRBJ2-7,CATKLAGTGNLYEQYF,TGTGCCACCAAGTTGGCCGGGACGGGGAACCTCTACGAGCAGTACTTC
14,NA,NA,TRBV19,TRBJ1-5,CASSSTVSNQPQHF,TGTGCCAGTAGTAGCACAGTTAGCAATCAGCCCCAGCATTTT
14,NA,NA,TRBV11-2,TRBJ2-3,CASSLQSIGDTQYF,TGTGCCAGCAGCCTCCAGAGTATTGGAGATACGCAGTATTTT